A selection of T cell receptor beta chains follows, all from one sample in a study of cytomegalovirus exposure and HLA in healthy donors. TCRdb's table, derived via immunoSEQ multiplex PCR, lists solely in-frame clones and lacks some. The repertoire holds some 140,000 clones, with approximately 84% as singletons. The sample taken for sequencing was PBMCs. These receptor sequences come from a woman aged 30 to 39 in good health and CMV-seronegative. Both conserved end residues are part of each CDR3. Each record gives: CDR3 length, D gene, V gene, clone size, J gene, CDR3 DNA, CDR3 protein. A D gene is named only where the DNA matches it firmly. Not all rows give a size; the values are once, few, many and, for expanded clones, a class.

len: 18; d_gene: TRBD1; v_gene: TRBV10-3; abundance: .; j_gene: TRBJ2-2; CDR3nt: TGTGCCATCAGTGAGTCTCTGGGACAGGGGAGAGGCACCGGGGAGCTGTTTTTT; CDR3aa: CAISESLGQGRGTGELFF
len: 16; d_gene: TRBD1; v_gene: TRBV7-9; abundance: .; j_gene: TRBJ2-2; CDR3nt: TGTGCCAGCAGCTCGACAGGGTTGGGAAACACCGGGGAGCTGTTTTTT; CDR3aa: CASSSTGLGNTGELFF
len: 17; d_gene: TRBD1; v_gene: TRBV18; abundance: .; j_gene: TRBJ2-7; CDR3nt: TGTGCCAGCTCACCACGGGGGACAGGTATCGGGCTTAACGAGCAGTACTTC; CDR3aa: CASSPRGTGIGLNEQYF
len: 19; d_gene: TRBD2; v_gene: TRBV7-2; abundance: .; j_gene: TRBJ2-2; CDR3nt: TGTGCCAGCAGCCCGTTCTCCAGAGGACTAGCAGCGAACACCGGGGAGCTGTTTTTT; CDR3aa: CASSPFSRGLAANTGELFF
len: 15; d_gene: .; v_gene: TRBV4-2; abundance: .; j_gene: TRBJ1-4; CDR3nt: TGTGCCAGCAGCCAGCGAGGGGGGGATAATGAAAAACTGTTTTTT; CDR3aa: CASSQRGGDNEKLFF
len: 19; d_gene: TRBD2; v_gene: TRBV18; abundance: .; j_gene: TRBJ2-2; CDR3nt: TGTGCCAGCTCACCACGCGTGTCGTCTAGCGGAGCTAACACCGGGGAGCTGTTTTTT; CDR3aa: CASSPRVSSSGANTGELFF
len: 17; d_gene: TRBD2; v_gene: TRBV28; abundance: few; j_gene: TRBJ2-4; CDR3nt: TGTGCCAGCAGTTTCGTGGGCGGGGGGGCAGCCAAAAACATTCAGTACTTC; CDR3aa: CASSFVGGGAAKNIQYF
len: 13; d_gene: .; v_gene: TRBV18; abundance: .; j_gene: TRBJ2-5; CDR3nt: TGTGCCAGCTCACCAGAGGGTTGGGAGACCCAGTACTTC; CDR3aa: CASSPEGWETQYF
len: 14; d_gene: TRBD1; v_gene: TRBV28; abundance: once; j_gene: TRBJ1-4; CDR3nt: TGTGCCAGCAGACGGACAGGGCTTGGTGAAAAACTGTTTTTT; CDR3aa: CASRRTGLGEKLFF
len: 13; d_gene: .; v_gene: TRBV5-6; abundance: .; j_gene: TRBJ1-4; CDR3nt: TGTGCCAGCAGCTTGGAAGTACGGGGGAAACTGTTTTTT; CDR3aa: CASSLEVRGKLFF
len: 17; d_gene: TRBD2; v_gene: TRBV18; abundance: .; j_gene: TRBJ2-7; CDR3nt: TGTGCCAGCTCACCCCTAGGGACTAGCGGGGGGCCTTACGAGCAGTACTTC; CDR3aa: CASSPLGTSGGPYEQYF
len: 13; d_gene: TRBD2; v_gene: TRBV30; abundance: .; j_gene: TRBJ2-5; CDR3nt: TGTGCCTCTCGGGGCGCGGGGGGAGAGACCCAGTACTTC; CDR3aa: CASRGAGGETQYF
len: 15; d_gene: .; v_gene: TRBV9; abundance: .; j_gene: TRBJ1-4; CDR3nt: TGTGCCAGCAGCCCCCGGAGGACCCCGCCGGAAAAACTGTTTTTT; CDR3aa: CASSPRRTPPEKLFF
len: 17; d_gene: TRBD1; v_gene: TRBV28; abundance: .; j_gene: TRBJ2-6; CDR3nt: TGTGCCAGCAGTGCCAACCTAGGACAGGGGGAGGCCAACGTCCTGACTTTC; CDR3aa: CASSANLGQGEANVLTF
len: 15; d_gene: .; v_gene: TRBV4-2; abundance: .; j_gene: TRBJ1-3; CDR3nt: TGTGCCAGCAGCCCCTTCACAGGCTCTGGAAACACCATATATTTT; CDR3aa: CASSPFTGSGNTIYF
len: 13; d_gene: .; v_gene: TRBV2; abundance: .; j_gene: TRBJ1-5; CDR3nt: TGTGCCAGCAGTGGACAATACAATCAGCCCCAGCATTTT; CDR3aa: CASSGQYNQPQHF
len: 15; d_gene: .; v_gene: TRBV6-5; abundance: .; j_gene: TRBJ1-4; CDR3nt: TGTGCCAGCAGTTACTCGATGGACATCAAAGAAAAACTGTTTTTT; CDR3aa: CASSYSMDIKEKLFF
len: 19; d_gene: .; v_gene: TRBV21-1; abundance: .; j_gene: TRBJ2-7; CDR3nt: TGTGCCAGCAGCAAGTTAGCGGGCATGCGATTCTCCCATAACTACGAGCAGTACTTC; CDR3aa: CASSKLAGMRFSHNYEQYF
len: 15; d_gene: .; v_gene: TRBV5-1; abundance: .; j_gene: TRBJ1-2; CDR3nt: TGCGCCAGCAGCTTGGGCCAGTTTAATAACTATGGCTACACCTTC; CDR3aa: CASSLGQFNNYGYTF
len: 15; d_gene: .; v_gene: TRBV7-8; abundance: .; j_gene: TRBJ1-5; CDR3nt: TGTGCCAGCAGCTTTAATGCGGATAGCAATCAGCCCCAGCATTTT; CDR3aa: CASSFNADSNQPQHF
len: 15; d_gene: .; v_gene: TRBV19; abundance: .; j_gene: TRBJ1-5; CDR3nt: TGTGCCAGTAGTAAAACGGGAGCCTTCACGCAGCCCCAGCATTTT; CDR3aa: CASSKTGAFTQPQHF
len: 15; d_gene: TRBD1; v_gene: TRBV5-4; abundance: .; j_gene: TRBJ1-3; CDR3nt: TGTGCCAGCAGCTTGGAGCAGGGGGCGGGAAACACCATATATTTT; CDR3aa: CASSLEQGAGNTIYF